These 3 T cell receptor beta chains originate from one sample sequenced in a study of PD-1 blockade in mismatch repair-deficient tumors. The repertoire was sequenced with immunoSEQ multiplex PCR; TCRdb's copy has only in-frame clones and lacks some. The sample carries just under 65,000 clones, more than 70% recorded once. The sequenced sample was peripheral blood, obtained 52 weeks after starting pembrolizumab. The origin of the receptors is an adult with mismatch repair-deficient cancer.

This clone was counted a single time. The chain uses TRBV11-2 and TRBJ2-3; D remains ambiguous. The germline V gene encodes CDR1 SGHAT and CDR2 FQNNGV. This CDR3 region has 14 residues. The germline V and J ends were trimmed by 1 base and 2 bases, with 7 bases remaining between them. CDR3 sequence reads: CASSLVGITDTQYF. In DNA, the CDR3 is TGTGCCAGCAGCTTAGTTGGGATCACAGATACGCAGTATTTT.

A note on this clone: Other DNA sequences in the sample encode the same CDR3. V is TRBV29-1 and J is TRBJ2-1; D not resolved. From germline, CDR1 is SQVTM and CDR2 ANQGSEA. There are 13 residues in the CDR3. V was trimmed by 1 base and J by 0 bases, leaving 4 bases between them. The CDR3, as DNA: TGCAGCGTTGAAGGTAGCTCCTACAATGAGCAGTTCTTC. Protein sequence: CSVEGSSYNEQFF.

V usage is TRBV6-1 and J usage is TRBJ1-1; D uncertain. V was shortened by 0 bases and J by 4 bases, with 12 bases between the two germline ends. The germline V gene has CDR1 MNHNS and CDR2 SASEGT. CDR3 length: 15 residues. CDR3 protein: CASSEATPWGTEAFF. The CDR3, as DNA: TGTGCCAGCAGTGAAGCTACACCCTGGGGCACTGAAGCTTTCTTT.